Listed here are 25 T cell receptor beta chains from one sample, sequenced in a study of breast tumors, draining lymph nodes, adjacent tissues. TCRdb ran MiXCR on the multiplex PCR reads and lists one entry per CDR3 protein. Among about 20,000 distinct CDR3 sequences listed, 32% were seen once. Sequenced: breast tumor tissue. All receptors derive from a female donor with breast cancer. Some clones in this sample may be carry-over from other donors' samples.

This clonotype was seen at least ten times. The CDR3: CASSFALRDQETQYF. DNA of the CDR3: TGTGCCAGCAGCTTCGCTCTCCGAGACCAAGAGACCCAGTACTTC. This chain uses TRBV7-9 with TRBJ2-5, with D uncertain. The germline gives CDR1 SEHNR, CDR2 FQNEAQ (reference sequence). The CDR3 runs 15 residues. Trimming shortened V by 3 bases and J by 0 bases, and 11 bases separated the two germline ends.

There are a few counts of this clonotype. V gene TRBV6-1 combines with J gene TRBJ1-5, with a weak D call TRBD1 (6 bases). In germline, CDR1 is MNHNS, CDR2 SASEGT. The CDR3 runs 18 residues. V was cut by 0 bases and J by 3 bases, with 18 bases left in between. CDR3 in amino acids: CASSEATLWGGPNQPQHF. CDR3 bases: TGTGCCAGCAGTGAAGCGACGTTGTGGGGGGGGCCCAATCAGCCCCAGCATTTT.

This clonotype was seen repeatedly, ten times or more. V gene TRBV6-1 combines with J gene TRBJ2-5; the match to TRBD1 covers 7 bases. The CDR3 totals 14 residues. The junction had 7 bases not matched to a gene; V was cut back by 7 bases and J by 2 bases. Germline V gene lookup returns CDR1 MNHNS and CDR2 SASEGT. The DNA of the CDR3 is TGTGCCAGCAAGGATCCGGGACAGCAAGAGACCCAGTACTTC. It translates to CASKDPGQQETQYF.

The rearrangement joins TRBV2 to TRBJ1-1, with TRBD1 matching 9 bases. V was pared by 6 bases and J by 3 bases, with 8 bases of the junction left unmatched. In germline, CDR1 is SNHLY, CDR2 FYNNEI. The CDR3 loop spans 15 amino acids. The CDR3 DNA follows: TGTGCCAGCAGCCCTTGGACAGGGGAAGACACTGAAGCTTTCTTT. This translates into CASSPWTGEDTEAFF.

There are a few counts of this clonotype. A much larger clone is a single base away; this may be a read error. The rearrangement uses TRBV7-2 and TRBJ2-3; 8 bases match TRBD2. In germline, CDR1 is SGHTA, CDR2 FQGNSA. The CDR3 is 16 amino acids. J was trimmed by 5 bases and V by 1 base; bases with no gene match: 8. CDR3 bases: TGTGCCAGCAGCTTAGAGGTCGGGAGGGGCATAGATACGCAGTATTTT. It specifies CASSLEVGRGIDTQYF.

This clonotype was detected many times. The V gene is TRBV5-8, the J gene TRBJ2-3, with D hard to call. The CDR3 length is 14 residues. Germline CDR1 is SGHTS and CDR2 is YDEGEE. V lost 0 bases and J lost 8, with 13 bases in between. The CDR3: CASSLEAVGSTQYF. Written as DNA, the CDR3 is TGTGCCAGCAGCTTGGAGGCCGTAGGATCTACGCAGTATTTT.

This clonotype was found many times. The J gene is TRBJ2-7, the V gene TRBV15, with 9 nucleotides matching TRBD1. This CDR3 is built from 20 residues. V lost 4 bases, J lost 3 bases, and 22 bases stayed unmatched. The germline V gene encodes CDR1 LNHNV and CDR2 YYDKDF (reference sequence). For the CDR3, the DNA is TGTGCCACCAGCACAGGACTCCGGGACAGGGAATCGAAGCGCCTCTACGAGCAGTACTTC. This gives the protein CATSTGLRDRESKRLYEQYF.

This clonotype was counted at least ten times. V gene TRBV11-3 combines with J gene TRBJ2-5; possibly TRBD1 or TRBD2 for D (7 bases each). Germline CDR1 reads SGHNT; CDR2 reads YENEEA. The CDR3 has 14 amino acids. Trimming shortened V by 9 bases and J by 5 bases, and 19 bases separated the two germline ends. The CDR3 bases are TGTGCCAGTGCCCCCCGACAGGGAGGGGAGACCCAGTACTTC. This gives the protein CASAPRQGGETQYF. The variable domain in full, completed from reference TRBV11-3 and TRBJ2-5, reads EAGVVQSPRYKIIEKKQPVAFWCNPISGHNTLYWYLQNLGQGPELLIRYENEEAVDDSQLPKDRFSAERLKGVDSTLKIQPAELGDSAVYLCASAPRQGGETQYFGPGTRLLVL.

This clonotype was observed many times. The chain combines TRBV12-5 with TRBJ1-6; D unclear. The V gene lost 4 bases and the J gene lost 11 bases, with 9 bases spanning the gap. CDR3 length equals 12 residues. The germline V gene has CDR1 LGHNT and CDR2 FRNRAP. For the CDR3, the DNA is TGTGCTAGTGGTTCGCCGGGGACACCCCTCCACTTT. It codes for CASGSPGTPLHF.

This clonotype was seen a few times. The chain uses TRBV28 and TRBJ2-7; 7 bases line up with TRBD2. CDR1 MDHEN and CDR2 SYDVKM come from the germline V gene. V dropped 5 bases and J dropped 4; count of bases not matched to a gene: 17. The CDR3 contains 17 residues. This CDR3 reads CASSTPGGGGVIYEQYF. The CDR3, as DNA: TGTGCCAGCAGTACCCCAGGTGGGGGAGGGGTTATTTACGAGCAGTACTTC.

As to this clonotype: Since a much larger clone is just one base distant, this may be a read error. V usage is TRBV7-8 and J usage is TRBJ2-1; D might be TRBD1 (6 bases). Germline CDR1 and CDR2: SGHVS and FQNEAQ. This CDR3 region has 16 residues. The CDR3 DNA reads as TGTGCCAGCAGCTTAGGGGGGCTCCTGGCCTACAATGAGCGGTTCTTC. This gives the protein CASSLGGLLAYNERFF.

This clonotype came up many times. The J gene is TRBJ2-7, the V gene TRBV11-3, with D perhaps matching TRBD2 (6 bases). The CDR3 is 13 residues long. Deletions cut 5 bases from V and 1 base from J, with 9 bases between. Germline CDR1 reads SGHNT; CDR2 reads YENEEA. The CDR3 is CASSPGTSYEQYF. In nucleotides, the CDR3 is TGTGCCAGCAGCCCTGGGACTTCCTACGAGCAGTACTTC.

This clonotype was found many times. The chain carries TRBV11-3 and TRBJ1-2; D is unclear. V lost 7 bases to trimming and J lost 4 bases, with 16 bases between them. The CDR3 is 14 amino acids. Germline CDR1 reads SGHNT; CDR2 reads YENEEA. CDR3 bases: TGTGCCAGCACCCCCTCCACTGGGAGCTATGGCTACACCTTC. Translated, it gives CASTPSTGSYGYTF.

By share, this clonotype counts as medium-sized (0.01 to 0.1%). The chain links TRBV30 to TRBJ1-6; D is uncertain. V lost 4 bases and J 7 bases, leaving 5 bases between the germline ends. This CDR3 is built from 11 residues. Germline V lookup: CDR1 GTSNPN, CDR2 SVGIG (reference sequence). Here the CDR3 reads CAWNGNSPLHF. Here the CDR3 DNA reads TGTGCCTGGAACGGCAATTCACCCCTCCACTTT.

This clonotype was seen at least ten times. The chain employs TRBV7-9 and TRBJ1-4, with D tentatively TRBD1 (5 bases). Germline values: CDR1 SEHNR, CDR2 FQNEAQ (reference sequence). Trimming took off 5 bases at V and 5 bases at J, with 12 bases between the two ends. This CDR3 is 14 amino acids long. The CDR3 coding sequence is TGTGCCAGCAGCCTATCGGCAGGGAATGAAAAACTGTTTTTT. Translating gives CASSLSAGNEKLFF.

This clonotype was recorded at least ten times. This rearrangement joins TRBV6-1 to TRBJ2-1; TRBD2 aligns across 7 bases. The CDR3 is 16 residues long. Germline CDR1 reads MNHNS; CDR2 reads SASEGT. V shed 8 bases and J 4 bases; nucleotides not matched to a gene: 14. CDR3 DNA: TGTGCCAGCGCGAGGATGGCTAGCGGCTTATACAATGAGCAGTTCTTC. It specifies CASARMASGLYNEQFF.

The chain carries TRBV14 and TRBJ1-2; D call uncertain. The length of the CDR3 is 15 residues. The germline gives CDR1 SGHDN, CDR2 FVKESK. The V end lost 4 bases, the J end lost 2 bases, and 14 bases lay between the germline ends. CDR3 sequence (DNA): TGTGCCAGCAGCCCCCGTGGTGGCAGCAACTATGGCTACACCTTC. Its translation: CASSPRGGSNYGYTF.

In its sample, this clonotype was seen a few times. The CDR3 region has the DNA TGTGCCAGCAGCGTAGCTAGCGGACCCACTATGGATGTGGGGGCCAAAAACATTCAGTACTTC. Amino acid sequence: CASSVASGPTMDVGAKNIQYF. This rearrangement joins TRBV9 to TRBJ2-4; TRBD2 matches 7 bases. Germline V lookup: CDR1 SGDLS, CDR2 YYNGEE. The ends lost 0 bases at V and 1 base at J; junction bases unmatched: 19. The CDR3 is 21 amino acids.

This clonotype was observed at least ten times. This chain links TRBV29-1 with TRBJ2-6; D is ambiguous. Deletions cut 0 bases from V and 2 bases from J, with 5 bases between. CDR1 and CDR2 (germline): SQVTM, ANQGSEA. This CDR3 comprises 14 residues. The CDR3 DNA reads TGCAGCGTTGAAGATCCGACTGGGGCCAACGTCCTGACTTTC. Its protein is CSVEDPTGANVLTF.

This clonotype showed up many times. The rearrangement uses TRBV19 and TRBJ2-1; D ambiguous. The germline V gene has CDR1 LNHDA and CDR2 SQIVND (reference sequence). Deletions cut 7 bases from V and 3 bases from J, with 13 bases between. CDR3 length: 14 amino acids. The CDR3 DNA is TGTGCCAGTAAGGCGTCGGACCTCTACAATGAGCAGTTCTTC. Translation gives CASKASDLYNEQFF.

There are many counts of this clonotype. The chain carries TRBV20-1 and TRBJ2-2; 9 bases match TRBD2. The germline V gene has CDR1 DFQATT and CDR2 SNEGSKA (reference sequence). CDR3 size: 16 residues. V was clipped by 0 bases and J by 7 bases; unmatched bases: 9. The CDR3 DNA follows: TGCAGTGCTAGAGATCAGGGGACTAGCAACGTCGGGGAGCTGTTTTTT. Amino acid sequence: CSARDQGTSNVGELFF.

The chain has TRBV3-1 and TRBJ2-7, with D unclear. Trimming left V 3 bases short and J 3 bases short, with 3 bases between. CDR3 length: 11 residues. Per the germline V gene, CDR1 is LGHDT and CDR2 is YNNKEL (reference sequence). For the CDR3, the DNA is TGTGCCAGCAGCCACAACTACGAGCAGTACTTC. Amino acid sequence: CASSHNYEQYF.

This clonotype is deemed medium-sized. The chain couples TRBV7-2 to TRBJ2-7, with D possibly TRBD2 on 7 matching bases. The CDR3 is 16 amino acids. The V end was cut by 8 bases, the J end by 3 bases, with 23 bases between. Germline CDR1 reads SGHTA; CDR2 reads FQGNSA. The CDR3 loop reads CASHGGGSGSVYEQYF. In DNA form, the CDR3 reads TGTGCCAGCCATGGAGGGGGTAGCGGGTCTGTCTACGAGCAGTACTTC. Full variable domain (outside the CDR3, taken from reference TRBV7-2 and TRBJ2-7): GAGVSQSPSNKVTEKGKDVELRCDPISGHTALYWYRQSLGQGLEFLIYFQGNSAPDKSGLPSDRFSAERTGGSVSTLTIQRTQQEDSAVYLCASHGGGSGSVYEQYFGPGTRLTVT.

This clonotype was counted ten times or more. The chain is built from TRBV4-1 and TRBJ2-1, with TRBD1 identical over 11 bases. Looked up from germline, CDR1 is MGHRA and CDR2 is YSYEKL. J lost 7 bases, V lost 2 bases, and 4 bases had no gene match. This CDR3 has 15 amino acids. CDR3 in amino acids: CASSQPGQGDNEQFF. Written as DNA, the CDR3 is TGCGCCAGCAGCCAACCGGGACAGGGGGATAATGAGCAGTTCTTC.

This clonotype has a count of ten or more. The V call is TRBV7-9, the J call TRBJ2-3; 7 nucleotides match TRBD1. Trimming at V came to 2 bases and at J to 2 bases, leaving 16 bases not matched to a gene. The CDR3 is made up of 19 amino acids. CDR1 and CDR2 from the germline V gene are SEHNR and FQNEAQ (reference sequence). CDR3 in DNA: TGTGCCAGCAGCTTACCCTGGACTCATTCAGGGGGTTACACAGATACGCAGTATTTT. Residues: CASSLPWTHSGGYTDTQYF.